This TCR beta chain derives from a study of OX40 agonist ivuxolimab in advanced cancers. Looking at the study overall: Aged roughly 23 to 90 with a mean of 60 years, they were about 83% male. Prior anti-PD-1, anti-PD-L1 or anti-CTLA-4 therapy did not bar entry, and more than 35% had some.

The CDR3 is 14 amino acids. Trimming removed 0 bases from V and 8 bases from J; junction bases left unmatched: 5. Germline CDR1 and CDR2: SGHDT and YYEEEE. Produced via immunoSEQ multiplex PCR; TCRdb's table is partial and in-frame only. Among about 46,000 clones, 91% were seen once, and the ten largest hold roughly 4.4%. The rearrangement joins TRBV5-6 to TRBJ2-1, with 7 bases fitting TRBD2. This clonotype was obtained from an adult with an advanced solid tumor such as melanoma, head and neck, liver or kidney cancer. This specimen was CD4+ or CD8+ T cells sorted from blood, taken in a trial of the OX40 agonist ivuxolimab. In DNA, the CDR3 is TGTGCCAGCAGCTTGGGACTAGCTGCCTATGAGCAGTTCTTC. Its protein is CASSLGLAAYEQFF.